The 6 T cell receptor beta chains reported below all come from one sample, sequenced in a study of blood T cell repertoires in COVID-19. Clones were read by immunoSEQ multiplex PCR, and TCRdb kept only the in-frame ones, dropping some. The table has some 140,000 clones, about 80% seen once. Sequencing was done on a sample of peripheral blood. The receptor source for this set is a woman at least 80 years old with acute or convalescent COVID-19.

This chain joins TRBV5-4 and TRBJ1-2; D is uncertain. Looked up from germline, CDR1 is SGHNT and CDR2 is YYREEE (reference sequence). V lost 3 bases and J 8 bases, leaving 11 bases between the germline ends. The CDR3 contains 12 residues. The CDR3 here is CASSWERSGYTF. The CDR3 nucleotides are TGTGCCAGCAGCTGGGAGAGGAGCGGCTACACCTTC.

J is TRBJ1-6 and V is TRBV30, with D tentatively TRBD1 (6 bases). V lost 1 base and J 10 bases, leaving 17 bases between the germline ends. The CDR3 runs 15 residues. CDR1 is GTSNPN, CDR2 SVGIG, per germline (reference sequence). In nucleotides, the CDR3 is TGTGCCTGGAGTGCCAAGGCAGGGGTAGGATCACCCCTCCACTTT. It codes for CAWSAKAGVGSPLHF.

The rearrangement joins TRBV9 to TRBJ1-1; no clear D gene. Germline V gene sequence: CDR1 SGDLS, CDR2 YYNGEE. The V end was cut by 0 bases, the J end by 1 base, with 4 bases between. The CDR3 sequence is 13 residues long. The CDR3 nucleotides are TGTGCCAGCAGCGTAGACTCGAACACTGAAGCTTTCTTT. This translates into CASSVDSNTEAFF.

The V and J genes are TRBV24-1 and TRBJ2-3; no firm D call. The CDR3 contains 12 residues. CDR1 is KGHDR, CDR2 SFDVKD, per germline. V lost 3 bases and J lost 13, with 13 bases in between. CDR3 DNA sequence: TGTGCCACCAGTGATCCCGGCGGTCTTAAGTATTTT. Protein product: CATSDPGGLKYF.

This chain connects TRBV5-4 to TRBJ1-5, with 8 bases matching TRBD1. Germline V gene lookup returns CDR1 SGHNT and CDR2 YYREEE (reference sequence). The CDR3 is 15 residues long. Unmatched junction bases numbered 8, after V lost 4 bases and J lost 5 bases. Here the CDR3 reads CASSLDRGLHQPQHF. The CDR3 DNA reads as TGTGCCAGCAGCCTCGACAGGGGCCTCCATCAGCCCCAGCATTTT. Using reference TRBV5-4 and TRBJ1-5 for the parts outside the CDR3, the full variable domain is ETGVTQSPTHLIKTRGQQVTLRCSSQSGHNTVSWYQQALGQGPQFIFQYYREEENGRGNFPPRFSGLQFPNYSSELNVNALELDDSALYLCASSLDRGLHQPQHFGDGTRLSIL.

The chain carries TRBV7-2 and TRBJ2-1; 11 bases agree with TRBD2. Unmatched junction bases numbered 7, after V lost 3 bases and J lost 6 bases. From germline, CDR1 is SGHTA and CDR2 FQGNSA. The CDR3 is made up of 16 amino acids. CDR3 sequence: CASSFVSGGARNEQFF. The DNA of the CDR3 is TGTGCCAGCAGCTTTGTTAGCGGGGGGGCTCGCAATGAGCAGTTCTTC.